A selection of T cell receptor beta chains follows, all from one sample in a study of beta chain features in type 1 diabetes. Sequenced by immunoSEQ multiplex PCR; TCRdb stores in-frame clones only, minus some. Of 65,000 to 100,000 clones detected, around 32% appear once; the ten largest clones hold about 0.42%. Source material: stem cell memory CD4+ T cells from blood. These TCRs come from a woman between 18 and 30 years old in good health. Both conserved end residues are part of each CDR3. D genes are given only for firm matches. Some rows have no size entry. The others give once, few or many, or a class for an expanded clone.

V	D	J	size	CDR3	DNA
TRBV5-6	-	TRBJ2-5	-	CASSLGAGQETQYF	TGTGCCAGCAGCTTGGGGGCAGGACAAGAGACCCAGTACTTC
TRBV27	-	TRBJ2-7	-	CASSRTPSSYEQYF	TGTGCCAGCAGCCGGACTCCCAGCTCCTACGAGCAGTACTTC
TRBV5-1	TRBD1	TRBJ2-3	-	CASSLQGSGRDTQYF	TGCGCCAGCAGCTTACAGGGGTCTGGACGAGATACGCAGTATTTT
TRBV2	TRBD2	TRBJ2-7	-	CASSEGPAGNYEQYF	TGTGCCAGCAGTGAAGGGCCAGCGGGGAACTACGAGCAGTACTTC
TRBV5-1	-	TRBJ1-1	-	CASSLSTSGTEAFF	TGCGCCAGCAGCTTGTCTACGTCGGGCACTGAAGCTTTCTTT
TRBV9	-	TRBJ2-3	few	CASSVGGEWSDTQYF	TGTGCCAGCAGCGTAGGGGGGGAGTGGTCAGATACGCAGTATTTT
TRBV6-1	TRBD1	TRBJ1-3	-	CASSADRAGNTIYF	TGTGCCAGCAGTGCGGACAGGGCCGGAAACACCATATATTTT
TRBV9	TRBD2	TRBJ2-7	-	CASSVVREAYEQYF	TGTGCCAGCAGCGTAGTACGGGAGGCCTACGAGCAGTACTTC
TRBV7-9	-	TRBJ1-2	-	CASSAHLGLGVEGYTF	TGTGCCAGCAGCGCCCACTTGGGACTTGGAGTTGAAGGCTACACCTTC
TRBV11-3	-	TRBJ2-3	-	CASSAYSSTDTQYF	TGTGCCAGCAGCGCATACAGTAGCACAGATACGCAGTATTTT
TRBV5-5	-	TRBJ1-5	-	CASSLEVRRGWYSNQPQHF	TGTGCCAGCAGCTTGGAAGTCCGGCGGGGTTGGTATAGCAATCAGCCCCAGCATTTT
TRBV19	TRBD1	TRBJ2-5	-	CASSTTGRETQYF	TGTGCCAGTAGTACGACAGGGAGAGAGACCCAGTACTTC
TRBV11-3	TRBD1	TRBJ2-7	-	CASSRPGQGQYEQYF	TGTGCCAGCAGCCGACCGGGACAGGGGCAGTACGAGCAGTACTTC
TRBV30	-	TRBJ1-1	few	CAWSRASAGTEAFF	TGTGCCTGGAGTCGGGCCTCGGCGGGGACTGAAGCTTTCTTT
TRBV7-8	-	TRBJ1-4	-	CASSLAALGANEKLFF	TGTGCCAGCAGCTTAGCAGCGCTCGGGGCTAATGAAAAACTGTTTTTT
TRBV30	TRBD2	TRBJ2-3	-	CAWSGGAGDTQYF	TGTGCCTGGAGCGGGGGGGCCGGAGATACGCAGTATTTT
TRBV18	-	TRBJ1-4	-	CASSPARTATNEKLFF	TGTGCCAGCTCACCAGCCCGGACAGCAACTAATGAAAAACTGTTTTTT
TRBV5-1	-	TRBJ1-2	few	CASSLDPTGSKGGYTF	TGCGCCAGCAGCTTGGACCCGACAGGCTCGAAAGGGGGCTACACCTTC
TRBV27	-	TRBJ2-7	-	CASSPQLGRVFYEQYF	TGTGCCAGCAGCCCGCAGTTAGGGCGGGTCTTCTACGAGCAGTACTTC
TRBV5-4	TRBD1	TRBJ1-2	-	CASSSDATGGVGYTF	TGTGCCAGCAGCTCGGACGCGACAGGGGGCGTTGGCTACACCTTC
TRBV6-6	TRBD2	TRBJ2-5	-	CASSRPAGGRETQYF	TGTGCCAGCAGCAGACCAGCGGGAGGGAGGGAGACCCAGTACTTC
TRBV30	-	TRBJ2-1	-	CAWRYLAGSNEQFF	TGTGCCTGGCGATACCTGGCGGGGAGCAATGAGCAGTTCTTC
TRBV7-3	TRBD2	TRBJ2-2	-	CASSFGLATGELFF	TGTGCCAGCAGCTTCGGACTAGCCACCGGGGAGCTGTTTTTT
TRBV29-1	TRBD2	TRBJ2-2	-	CSVVGLAGTGELFF	TGCAGCGTTGTGGGCCTAGCGGGAACCGGGGAGCTGTTTTTT
TRBV19	-	TRBJ1-1	few	CASSIHRENTEAFF	TGTGCCAGTAGTATACACAGGGAGAACACTGAAGCTTTCTTT
TRBV5-1	-	TRBJ1-1	-	CASSLSGAQSTEAFF	TGCGCCAGCAGCTTGAGTGGGGCTCAGAGCACTGAAGCTTTCTTT